The 23 T cell receptor beta chains presented below share a single source sample, sequenced in a study of shared clonotypes between healthy human individuals. The method was immunoSEQ multiplex PCR; TCRdb's version includes in-frame clones alone and lacks a portion of them. The repertoire holds almost 750,000 clones, with around 77% as singletons. Material: memory CD4+ T cells sorted from blood. The subset is: CD45RA-negative fraction. The source is a woman in her 30s in good health.

The sample holds a few counts of this clone. J is TRBJ2-3 and V is TRBV7-9, with D perhaps matching TRBD2 (5 bases). V lost 3 bases and J lost 0, with 16 bases in between. Germline lookup yields CDR1 SEHNR and CDR2 FQNEAQ (reference sequence). The CDR3 has 17 residues. The DNA of the CDR3 is TGTGCCAGCAGCTTGCCGGCAGCGGACCCTAGCACAGATACGCAGTATTTT. This translates into CASSLPAADPSTDTQYF.

The V gene is TRBV5-6, the J gene TRBJ2-7, with D perhaps TRBD1 or TRBD2 (5 bases each). Looked up from germline, CDR1 is SGHDT and CDR2 is YYEEEE. The CDR3 is made up of 13 amino acids. The V gene lost 5 bases and the J gene lost 10 bases, with 19 bases spanning the gap. The CDR3 sequence is CASSKTRGADQYF. The DNA of the CDR3 is TGTGCCAGCAGTAAAACACGAGGGGCAGACCAGTACTTC. The complete variable domain, with remaining parts taken from reference TRBV5-6 and TRBJ2-7, reads DAGVTQSPTHLIKTRGQQVTLRCSPKSGHDTVSWYQQALGQGPQFIFQYYEEEERQRGNFPDRFSGHQFPNYSSELNVNALLLGDSALYLCASSKTRGADQYFGPGTRLTVT.

The chain combines TRBV10-2 with TRBJ2-1; 8 bases fit TRBD2. This CDR3 has 13 amino acids. Trimming at V came to 9 bases and at J to 4 bases, leaving 5 bases not matched to a gene. Per germline, CDR1 WSHSY and CDR2 SAAADI. CDR3 sequence: CASTSGTYNEQFF. The DNA for the CDR3 is TGCGCCAGTACTAGCGGTACTTACAATGAGCAGTTCTTC.

The rearrangement joins TRBV7-8 to TRBJ2-1, with 7 positions matching TRBD2. The CDR3 extends over 16 amino acids. Germline V gene lookup returns CDR1 SGHVS and CDR2 FQNEAQ. The V gene end was trimmed by 3 bases and the J gene end by 3 bases; junction bases not matched to a gene: 8. CDR3 bases: TGTGCCAGCAGCTTTAACCGGGACTACGTCTACAATGAGCAGTTCTTC. Its protein is CASSFNRDYVYNEQFF.

This chain connects TRBV7-3 to TRBJ2-5; 7 bases fit TRBD2. CDR3 length: 14 amino acids. Germline V gives CDR1 SGHTA, CDR2 FQGTGA. Trimming removed 3 bases from V and 4 bases from J; junction bases left unmatched: 5. The CDR3 bases are TGTGCCAGCAGCTTCGCGGGAGCCGGAGAGACCCAGTACTTC. Its protein is CASSFAGAGETQYF.

The genes are TRBV10-2 and TRBJ2-1, with D possibly being TRBD1 (7 bases). Germline CDR1 WSHSY, CDR2 SAAADI. Trimming shortened V by 8 bases and J by 5 bases, and 19 bases separated the two germline ends. The CDR3 covers 15 residues. Written as DNA, the CDR3 is TGCGCCAGCCCCGGGACAGCTCTAGCGCACAATGAGCAGTTCTTC. Amino acid sequence: CASPGTALAHNEQFF.

This rearrangement joins TRBV30 to TRBJ2-1; 8 nucleotides align to TRBD2. This CDR3 region has 15 residues. Germline V lookup: CDR1 GTSNPN, CDR2 SVGIG (reference sequence). Losses at the gene ends were 5 bases for V and 4 bases for J; bases not matched to a gene: 10. CDR3 loop: CAWAPISGAYNEQFF. DNA of the CDR3: TGTGCCTGGGCCCCCATTAGCGGGGCTTACAATGAGCAGTTCTTC.

The J gene is TRBJ1-5, the V gene TRBV28, with 7 bases aligning to TRBD1. The CDR3 extends over 15 amino acids. Germline loops: CDR1 MDHEN, CDR2 SYDVKM. V dropped 9 bases and J dropped 3; count of bases not matched to a gene: 11. This chain's CDR3 is CASYSGTVTNQPQHF. Written as DNA, the CDR3 is TGTGCCAGTTATTCCGGGACAGTCACCAATCAGCCCCAGCATTTT.

This chain uses TRBV28 with TRBJ2-6; 8 bases match TRBD1. This CDR3 has 17 residues. CDR1 and CDR2 from the germline V gene are MDHEN and SYDVKM. The V and J ends lost 3 bases and 4 bases, in that order; junction bases with no gene match: 8. CDR3 nucleotides: TGTGCCAGCAGTTTGTGGCAGGGGGCGGGAGGGGCCAACGTCCTGACTTTC. Translation: CASSLWQGAGGANVLTF.

This clone occurred a few times. The genes are TRBV11-1 and TRBJ2-5, with TRBD1 as a possible D gene (5 bases). The J call may be in error: the DNA end matches TRBJ2-7 better. Germline V lookup: CDR1 SGHAT, CDR2 FQDESV (reference sequence). The CDR3 loop spans 14 amino acids. CDR3 protein: CASSLGGHSYEQYF. In DNA, the CDR3 is TGTGCCAGCAGCTTAGGAGGACATTCCTACGAGCAGTACTTC.

V and J are TRBV10-3 and TRBJ1-1; D is undetermined. CDR3 length: 13 residues. The V end was cut by 7 bases, the J end by 4 bases, with 13 bases between. Germline values: CDR1 ENHRY, CDR2 SYGVKD. The CDR3 sequence is CAINSRDGTEAFF. The CDR3 coding sequence is TGTGCCATCAATAGCCGGGATGGCACTGAAGCTTTCTTT.

Details on this clone: One end of the junction is discordant with germline, which a read error may explain. V is TRBV28 and J is TRBJ2-7, with a tentative D call TRBD1 (6 bases). The CDR3 has 14 residues. The germline CDR1 and CDR2 sequences are MDHEN and SYDVKM. The CDR3 sequence is CASSFHRERDLGDF. The CDR3 bases are TGTGCCAGCAGTTTTCACAGGGAGAGGGACCTCGGCGACTTC.

The gene calls are TRBV28 and TRBJ1-2; D may be TRBD1 (6 bases). Germline CDR1 is MDHEN and CDR2 is SYDVKM. The CDR3 runs 13 residues. The V end lost 6 bases, the J end lost 7 bases, and 15 bases lay between the germline ends. CDR3: CASSLGQILGYTF. The CDR3, as DNA: TGTGCCAGCAGCCTAGGACAGATTCTTGGCTACACCTTC.

The chain uses TRBV27 and TRBJ1-5; 7 bases fit TRBD1. This CDR3 comprises 13 residues. CDR1 and CDR2 (germline): MNHEY, SMNVEV (reference sequence). V lost 10 bases to trimming and J lost 7 bases; unmatched junction nucleotides: 10. In DNA form, the CDR3 reads TGTGCCACCGGGACAGCCTTCAGGCAGCCCCAGCATTTT. It is translated as CATGTAFRQPQHF.

This clone was detected ten times or more. Other DNA sequences within the sample encode an identical CDR3. The chain joins TRBV6-6 to TRBJ2-7; possible D gene TRBD1, 6 bases. The CDR3 has 14 residues. Deletions cut 4 bases from V and 0 bases from J, with 10 bases between. Germline lookup yields CDR1 MNHNY and CDR2 SVGAGI (reference sequence). CDR3 sequence: CASSWGTPSYEQYF. DNA for the CDR3: TGTGCCAGCAGTTGGGGGACACCCTCCTACGAGCAGTACTTC.

The CDR3 loop is CASSYSWGMGNQPQHF. CDR3 DNA: TGTGCCAGCAGTTACTCGTGGGGGATGGGCAATCAGCCCCAGCATTTT. V and J are TRBV6-5 and TRBJ1-5, with D maybe TRBD1 (5 bases). Trimming stripped 0 bases from V and 2 bases from J, with 11 bases between. This CDR3 comprises 16 residues. The germline V gene encodes CDR1 MNHEY and CDR2 SVGAGI.

The chain is built from TRBV9 and TRBJ2-5, with 7 bases identical to TRBD2. V shed 4 bases, J shed 4 bases, and the junction held 7 bases outside the gene matches. In germline, CDR1 is SGDLS, CDR2 YYNGEE. The CDR3 has 14 amino acids. The CDR3 bases are TGTGCCAGCAGCTCAGCGACTAGCCTAGAGACCCAGTACTTC. This translates into CASSSATSLETQYF.

The chain joins TRBV5-8 to TRBJ1-5; D unresolved. The germline CDR1 and CDR2 sequences are SGHTS and YDEGEE. V was cut by 4 bases and J by 0 bases, with 14 bases left in between. CDR3 length: 16 amino acids. CDR3 amino acids: CASSLGSGNSNQPQHF. CDR3 nucleotides: TGTGCCAGCAGCCTTGGGTCTGGGAATAGCAATCAGCCCCAGCATTTT.

V is TRBV6-1 and J is TRBJ2-7; TRBD1 is a possible D gene (5 bases). The CDR3 is 12 amino acids. The germline V gene has CDR1 MNHNS and CDR2 SASEGT. Trimming removed 2 bases from V and 7 bases from J, with 9 bases in between. CDR3 sequence: CASSEQGGEQYF. CDR3 DNA sequence: TGTGCCAGCAGTGAACAGGGCGGAGAGCAGTACTTC.

The genes are TRBV2 and TRBJ2-5, with TRBD2 identical over 11 bases. CDR3 size: 14 residues. Trimming took 10 bases from V and 5 from J; bases not matched to a gene: 9. Germline V gene lookup returns CDR1 SNHLY and CDR2 FYNNEI. This CDR3 is CATILAGGRETQYF. CDR3 nucleotides: TGTGCCACGATTTTAGCGGGAGGGCGGGAGACCCAGTACTTC.

The chain's CDR3 is CASSLIGTSGRDGELFF. The CDR3 bases are TGTGCCAGCAGCTTAATCGGGACTAGCGGGAGGGACGGGGAGCTGTTTTTT. The chain couples TRBV7-3 to TRBJ2-2, with 16 nucleotides matching TRBD2. This CDR3 has 17 amino acids. The V and J ends lost 1 base and 7 bases, in that order; junction bases with no gene match: 3. Germline V gene lookup returns CDR1 SGHTA and CDR2 FQGTGA.

V usage is TRBV30 and J usage is TRBJ2-3; D gene uncertain. The germline V and J ends were trimmed by 2 bases and 6 bases, with 12 bases remaining between them. Germline V gene lookup returns CDR1 GTSNPN and CDR2 SVGIG (reference sequence). The CDR3 spans 13 residues. CDR3 protein: CAWSRILRDTQYF. The CDR3 region has the DNA TGTGCCTGGAGTCGAATCCTACGGGATACGCAGTATTTT.

The V gene is TRBV6-5, the J gene TRBJ1-4; 9 nucleotides line up with TRBD1. V shed 6 bases, J shed 2 bases, and the junction held 4 bases outside the gene matches. The germline V gene has CDR1 MNHEY and CDR2 SVGAGI. This CDR3 has 15 amino acids. CDR3 in DNA: TGTGCCAGCAGATCACAGGGGGCGACTAATGAAAAACTGTTTTTT. It yields the protein CASRSQGATNEKLFF.